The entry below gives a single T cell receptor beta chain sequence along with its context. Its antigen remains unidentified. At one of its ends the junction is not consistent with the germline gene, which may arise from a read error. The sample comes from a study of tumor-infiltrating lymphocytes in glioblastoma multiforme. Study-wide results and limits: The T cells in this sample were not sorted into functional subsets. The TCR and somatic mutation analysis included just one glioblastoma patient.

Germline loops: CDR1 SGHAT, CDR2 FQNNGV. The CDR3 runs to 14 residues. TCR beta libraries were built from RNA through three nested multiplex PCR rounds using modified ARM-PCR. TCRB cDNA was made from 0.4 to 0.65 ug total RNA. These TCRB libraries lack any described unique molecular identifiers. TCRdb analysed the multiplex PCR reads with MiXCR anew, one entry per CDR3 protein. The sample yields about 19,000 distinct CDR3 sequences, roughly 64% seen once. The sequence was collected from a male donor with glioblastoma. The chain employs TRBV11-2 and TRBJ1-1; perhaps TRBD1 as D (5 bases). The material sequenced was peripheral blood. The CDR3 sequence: CAISLGRLNTEAFF. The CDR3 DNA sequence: TGTGCCATCAGCTTGGGGCGATTGAACACTGAAGCTTTCTTT. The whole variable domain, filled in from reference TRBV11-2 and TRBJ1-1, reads EAGVAQSPRYKIIEKRQSVAFWCNPISGHATLYWYQQILGQGPKLLIQFQNNGVVDDSQLPKDRFSAERLKGVDSTLKIQPAKLEDSAVYLCAISLGRLNTEAFFGQGTRLTVV.